The source of this T cell receptor beta chain is a study of control samples from healthy donors and cancer patients. The germline gives CDR1 SGHTA, CDR2 FQGNSA. CDR3 length equals 13 residues. Note on this clone: One end of the junction does not line up with germline, which may come from a read error.

Measured with immunoSEQ multiplex PCR; TCRdb has only the in-frame clones, and not every one. The table lists about 140,000 clones, around 90% of them singletons. The origin of this receptor is a man aged 18 to 29 in good health. The rearrangement uses TRBV7-2 and TRBJ1-2; D perhaps matches TRBD1 (5 bases). Input material: blood. CDR3 coding DNA: TGTGCCAGCAGCTTGTCTTTCCCCGGGGACGCCTCCTTC. Translating gives CASSLSFPGDASF.